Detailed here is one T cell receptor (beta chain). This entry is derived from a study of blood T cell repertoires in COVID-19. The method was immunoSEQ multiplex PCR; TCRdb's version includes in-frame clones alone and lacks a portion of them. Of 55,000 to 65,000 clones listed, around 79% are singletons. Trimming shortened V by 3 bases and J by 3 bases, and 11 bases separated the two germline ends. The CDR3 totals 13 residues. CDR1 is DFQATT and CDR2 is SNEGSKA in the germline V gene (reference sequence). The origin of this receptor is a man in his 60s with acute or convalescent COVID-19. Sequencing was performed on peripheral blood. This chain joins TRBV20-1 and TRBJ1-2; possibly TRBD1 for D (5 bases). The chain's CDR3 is CSASRGEDYGYTF. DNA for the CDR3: TGCAGTGCTAGTCGAGGGGAGGACTATGGCTACACCTTC.